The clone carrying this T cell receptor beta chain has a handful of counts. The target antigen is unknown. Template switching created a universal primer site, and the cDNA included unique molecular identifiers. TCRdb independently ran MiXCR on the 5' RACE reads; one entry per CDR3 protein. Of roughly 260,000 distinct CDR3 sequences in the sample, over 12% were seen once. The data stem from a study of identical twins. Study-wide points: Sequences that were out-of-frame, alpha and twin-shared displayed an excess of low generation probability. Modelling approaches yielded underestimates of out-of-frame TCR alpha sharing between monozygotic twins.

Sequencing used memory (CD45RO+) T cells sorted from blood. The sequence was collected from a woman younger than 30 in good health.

The DNA for the CDR3 is TGTGCCAGCAGTTTCACTAGCGTGGCCTACGAGCAGTACTTC. It encodes CASSFTSVAYEQYF. The chain uses TRBV27 and TRBJ2-7; 7 nucleotides align to TRBD2. CDR1 is MNHEY, CDR2 SMNVEV, per germline (reference sequence). The CDR3 consists of 14 residues. V lost 3 bases to trimming and J lost 2 bases; unmatched junction nucleotides: 4.